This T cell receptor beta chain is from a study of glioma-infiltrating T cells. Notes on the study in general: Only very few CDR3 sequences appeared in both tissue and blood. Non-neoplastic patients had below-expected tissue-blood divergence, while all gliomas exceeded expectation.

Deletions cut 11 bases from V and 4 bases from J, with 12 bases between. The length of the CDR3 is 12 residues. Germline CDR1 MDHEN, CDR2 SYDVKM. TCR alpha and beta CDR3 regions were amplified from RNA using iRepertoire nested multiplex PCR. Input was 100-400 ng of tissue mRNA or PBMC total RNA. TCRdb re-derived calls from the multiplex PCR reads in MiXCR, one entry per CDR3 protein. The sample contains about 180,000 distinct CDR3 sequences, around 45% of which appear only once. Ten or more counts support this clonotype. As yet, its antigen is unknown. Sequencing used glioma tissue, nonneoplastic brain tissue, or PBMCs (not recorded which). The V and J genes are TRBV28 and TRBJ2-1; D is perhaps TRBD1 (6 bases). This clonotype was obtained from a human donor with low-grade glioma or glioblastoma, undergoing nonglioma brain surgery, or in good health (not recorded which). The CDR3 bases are TGTGCCGCGGTGGGGGCTTACAATGAGCAGTTCTTC. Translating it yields CAAVGAYNEQFF.